Listed here are 27 T cell receptor beta chains from one sample, sequenced in a study of blood T cell repertoires in COVID-19. The assay was immunoSEQ multiplex PCR, and TCRdb's table has in-frame clones only and misses some. The sample records around 370,000 clones, around 90% being singletons. Sequencing input: PBMCs or T cells enriched from blood (not recorded which). Receptors were obtained from a woman younger than 35 who had recovered from COVID-19.

The J gene is TRBJ1-4, the V gene TRBV11-2; the D is unclear. Germline-derived CDR1 and CDR2 are SGHAT and FQNNGV. The germline V and J ends were trimmed by 1 base and 3 bases, with 12 bases remaining between them. The CDR3 sequence is 16 residues long. The DNA for the CDR3 is TGTGCCAGCAGCTTAGGCACAGACCAATCTAATGAAAAACTGTTTTTT. This encodes CASSLGTDQSNEKLFF.

The rearrangement links TRBV6-6 to TRBJ2-3, with 8 bases lining up with TRBD1. The CDR3 covers 15 residues. The trim removed 5 bases at V and 3 bases at J, leaving 7 bases unmatched. Germline CDR1 and CDR2: MNHNY and SVGAGI (reference sequence). The CDR3 nucleotides are TGTGCCAGCAGTCCCGGACAGGGTATAACAGATACGCAGTATTTT. Protein product: CASSPGQGITDTQYF.

The CDR3 protein is CASSELAGGPQETQYF. The CDR3 region has the DNA TGTGCCAGCAGTGAACTAGCGGGGGGACCCCAAGAGACCCAGTACTTC. The chain uses TRBV6-1 and TRBJ2-5, with 11 bases aligning to TRBD2. The CDR3 spans 16 residues. Trimming cost V 2 bases and J 1 base; bases outside gene matches: 3. CDR1 is MNHNS and CDR2 is SASEGT in the germline V gene.

The rearrangement links TRBV6-6 to TRBJ1-5; D ambiguous. The CDR3 has 13 residues. Germline CDR1 MNHNY, CDR2 SVGAGI (reference sequence). V was trimmed by 7 bases and J by 0 bases, leaving 7 bases between them. CDR3 loop: CASIGGSNQPQHF. In DNA, the CDR3 is TGTGCCAGCATCGGCGGTAGCAATCAGCCCCAGCATTTT.

This chain uses TRBV7-2 with TRBJ2-3; 12 positions agree with TRBD2. The CDR3 runs 17 residues. Germline trimming cut 5 bases from V and 6 bases from J; bases unmatched to any gene: 12. Germline CDR1 SGHTA, CDR2 FQGNSA. CDR3 loop: CASSPWTSGATGDTQYF. The CDR3 nucleotides read TGTGCCAGCAGCCCGTGGACTAGCGGGGCCACCGGGGATACGCAGTATTTT. Supplemented by reference TRBV7-2 and TRBJ2-3, the full variable domain reads GAGVSQSPSNKVTEKGKDVELRCDPISGHTALYWYRQSLGQGLEFLIYFQGNSAPDKSGLPSDRFSAERTGGSVSTLTIQRTQQEDSAVYLCASSPWTSGATGDTQYFGPGTRLTVL.

The rearrangement uses TRBV28 and TRBJ1-6; D gene uncertain. The CDR3 runs to 15 residues. Germline V gene sequence: CDR1 MDHEN, CDR2 SYDVKM. Trimming took 3 bases from V and 7 from J, leaving 13 bases between them. The CDR3 nucleotides are TGTGCCAGCAGTTTTTTCTTCCGGGAAAATTCACCCCTCCACTTT. Its translation is CASSFFFRENSPLHF. The full variable domain, in which reference TRBV28 and TRBJ1-6 provide the parts outside the CDR3, is DVKVTQSSRYLVKRTGEKVFLECVQDMDHENMFWYRQDPGLGLRLIYFSYDVKMKEKGDIPEGYSVSREKKERFSLILESASTNQTSMYLCASSFFFRENSPLHFGNGTRLTVT.

The J gene is TRBJ1-1, the V gene TRBV7-3, with a possible D match to TRBD1 (6 bases). The CDR3 runs to 14 residues. The V end lost 4 bases, the J end lost 4 bases, and 13 bases lay between the germline ends. Germline CDR1 SGHTA, CDR2 FQGTGA. This CDR3 reads CASSSQGPGTEAFF. As DNA, the CDR3 is TGTGCCAGCAGCTCACAGGGCCCCGGCACTGAAGCTTTCTTT.

The chain joins TRBV30 to TRBJ1-2; 9 bases align to TRBD1. The germline V gene encodes CDR1 GTSNPN and CDR2 SVGIG (reference sequence). The CDR3 length is 14 residues. The junction had 7 bases not matched to a gene; V was cut back by 5 bases and J by 3 bases. The CDR3 DNA sequence: TGTGCCTGGGGTGGGACAGGGTTGGACTATGGCTACACCTTC. It specifies CAWGGTGLDYGYTF. The full variable domain, rest sourced from reference TRBV30 and TRBJ1-2, is SQTIHQWPATLVQPVGSPLSLECTVEGTSNPNLYWYRQAAGRGLQLLFYSVGIGQISSEVPQNLSASRPQDRQFILSSKKLLLSDSGFYLCAWGGTGLDYGYTFGSGTRLTVV.

The gene calls are TRBV2 and TRBJ2-1; TRBD2 matches at 7 bases. The CDR3 is 14 amino acids. Losses at the gene ends were 9 bases for V and 0 bases for J; bases not matched to a gene: 5. Germline V gives CDR1 SNHLY, CDR2 FYNNEI. The chain's CDR3 is CARGTSVSYNEQFF. For the CDR3, the DNA is TGTGCCAGAGGAACTAGCGTCTCCTACAATGAGCAGTTCTTC. The entire variable domain, with the rest obtained from reference TRBV2 and TRBJ2-1, is as follows: EPEVTQTPSHQVTQMGQEVILRCVPISNHLYFYWYRQILGQKVEFLVSFYNNEISEKSEIFDDQFSVERPDGSNFTLKIRSTKLEDSAMYFCARGTSVSYNEQFFGPGTRLTVL.

V usage is TRBV6-2 or TRBV6-3 and J usage is TRBJ1-6; D gene ambiguous. The germline CDR1 and CDR2 sequences are MNHEY and SVGEGT. This CDR3 is built from 16 residues. With 6 bases removed from V and 6 bases from J, the gap between germline ends came to 18 bases. CDR3 nucleotide sequence: TGTGCCAGCAGCCGTGCGGGAGTAGGAAGTAATTCACCCCTCCACTTT. Translating gives CASSRAGVGSNSPLHF.

The chain has TRBV6-5 and TRBJ1-2; D may be TRBD1 (5 bases). There are 15 residues in the CDR3. Per germline, CDR1 MNHEY and CDR2 SVGAGI. Deletions cut 4 bases from V and 5 bases from J, with 17 bases between. The CDR3 nucleotides are TGTGCCAGCAGTTTTGCCCTGACAGACGGTTATGGCTACACCTTC. Protein sequence: CASSFALTDGYGYTF.

The rearrangement joins TRBV5-4 to TRBJ1-3; the D is unclear. CDR3 length: 13 residues. Trimming took off 4 bases at V and 2 bases at J, with 7 bases between the two ends. CDR1 and CDR2 (germline): SGHNT, YYREEE (reference sequence). The CDR3 coding sequence is TGTGCCAGCAGCATGCAGGCTGGAAACACCATATATTTT. Its translation: CASSMQAGNTIYF.

The CDR3 is CASSSQTGGRSGTQYF. CDR3 bases: TGTGCCAGCAGCAGCCAAACGGGGGGGCGGAGCGGGACCCAGTACTTC. The genes are TRBV11-2 and TRBJ2-5, with 8 nucleotides matching TRBD2. The CDR3 sequence is 16 residues long. The germline gives CDR1 SGHAT, CDR2 FQNNGV. V lost 5 bases, J lost 7 bases, and 15 bases stayed unmatched.

The rearrangement links TRBV6-2 or TRBV6-3 to TRBJ1-1, with a tentative D call TRBD1 (5 bases). This CDR3 has 15 amino acids. V was pared by 0 bases and J by 6 bases, with 14 bases between. From germline, CDR1 is MNHEY and CDR2 SVGEGT. CDR3 protein: CASSYSAGGRAEAFF. The CDR3 DNA sequence: TGTGCCAGCAGTTACTCTGCGGGGGGTAGGGCTGAAGCTTTCTTT.

This sequence joins TRBV18 and TRBJ2-7; tentatively, D is TRBD2 (6 bases). The length of the CDR3 is 15 residues. The V end lost 5 bases, the J end lost 4 bases, and 18 bases lay between the germline ends. CDR1 and CDR2 (germline): KGHSH, LQKENI. CDR3 protein: CASSELGGYRYEQYF. The CDR3, as DNA: TGTGCCAGCTCAGAGCTGGGGGGTTATCGGTACGAGCAGTACTTC.

The chain combines TRBV29-1 with TRBJ2-7, with 7 bases aligning to TRBD2. Germline V gene data show CDR1 as SQVTM and CDR2 as ANQGSEA. Unmatched junction bases numbered 19, after V lost 6 bases and J lost 5 bases. The CDR3 contains 16 residues. This CDR3 reads CSVALEGRVFDNEQYF. The DNA of the CDR3 is TGCAGCGTAGCCCTCGAGGGGAGGGTTTTTGATAACGAGCAGTACTTC.

This chain joins TRBV10-3 and TRBJ2-3; 9 nucleotides line up with TRBD1. The germline V gene encodes CDR1 ENHRY and CDR2 SYGVKD. The CDR3 consists of 14 residues. Trimming took 5 bases from V and 3 from J; bases not matched to a gene: 3. In DNA, the CDR3 is TGTGCCATCAGTACAGGGGGCTCTACAGATACGCAGTATTTT. Amino acid sequence: CAISTGGSTDTQYF.

This clone came up a few times. The chain is built from TRBV11-2 and TRBJ2-1, with 8 bases matching TRBD2. The CDR3 consists of 15 residues. The trim removed 0 bases at V and 2 bases at J, leaving 0 bases unmatched. Germline V gene lookup returns CDR1 SGHAT and CDR2 FQNNGV. In nucleotides, the CDR3 is TGTGCCAGCAGCTTAGACGGGGGGGCCTACAATGAGCAGTTCTTC. Encoded protein: CASSLDGGAYNEQFF.

Here the CDR3 reads CASSVALGGGYGYTF. The DNA of the CDR3 is TGTGCCAGCAGCGTAGCTCTGGGGGGAGGCTATGGCTACACCTTC. The chain links TRBV9 to TRBJ1-2; tentatively, D is TRBD1 (5 bases). CDR1 is SGDLS, CDR2 YYNGEE, per germline. The CDR3 loop spans 15 amino acids. V lost 0 bases to trimming and J lost 4 bases, with 13 bases between them.

The chain links TRBV7-9 to TRBJ1-2, with D possibly TRBD1 on 6 matching bases. This CDR3 has 15 residues. Germline values: CDR1 SEHNR, CDR2 FQNEAQ (reference sequence). Trimming took 0 bases from V and 3 from J, leaving 11 bases between them. CDR3 protein: CASSLAAGEYYGYTF. CDR3 bases: TGTGCCAGCAGCTTAGCGGCAGGGGAATACTATGGCTACACCTTC.

The chain joins TRBV7-2 to TRBJ1-4, with 7 bases fitting TRBD1. Germline trimming cut 3 bases from V and 5 bases from J; bases unmatched to any gene: 15. Germline V gene sequence: CDR1 SGHTA, CDR2 FQGNSA. The CDR3 spans 18 residues. The CDR3 reads CASSLSTSQGQTNEKLFF. CDR3 bases: TGTGCCAGCAGCTTGTCTACAAGCCAGGGACAGACAAATGAAAAACTGTTTTTT.

The CDR3 DNA sequence: TGCAGCGTAGCAACACTACCGACATTTCGGGCTGAGGGTAACACTGAAGCTTTCTTT. It yields the protein CSVATLPTFRAEGNTEAFF. The chain joins TRBV29-1 to TRBJ1-1; the D is unclear. Trimming took off 6 bases at V and 2 bases at J, with 31 bases between the two ends. Germline V gene lookup returns CDR1 SQVTM and CDR2 ANQGSEA. This CDR3 spans 19 amino acids.

This clone was detected only once. The V and J genes are TRBV30 and TRBJ1-6; no firm D call. Trimming pared 6 bases from V and 8 bases from J, leaving 14 bases between. There are 13 residues in the CDR3. Germline CDR1 and CDR2: GTSNPN and SVGIG (reference sequence). The CDR3 here is CACPLEGDSPLHF. The CDR3, as DNA: TGTGCCTGTCCCCTTGAAGGAGATTCACCCCTCCACTTT.

V is TRBV18 and J is TRBJ1-5, with D possibly being TRBD1 (5 bases). V was cut by 5 bases and J by 1 base, with 15 bases left in between. The germline V gene encodes CDR1 KGHSH and CDR2 LQKENI. The length of the CDR3 is 16 residues. The CDR3 DNA reads TGTGCCAGCTCATTAAAACGACAGACCAGCAATCAGCCCCAGCATTTT. Translated: CASSLKRQTSNQPQHF.

The chain is built from TRBV30 and TRBJ1-6; D is unclear. The V and J ends lost 0 bases and 7 bases respectively, with 22 bases between them. Germline V gene sequence: CDR1 GTSNPN, CDR2 SVGIG (reference sequence). The CDR3 is 18 amino acids. CDR3 sequence: CAWSVNRSPGGGNSPLHF. The CDR3 DNA sequence: TGTGCCTGGAGTGTAAATCGGTCACCAGGTGGAGGGAATTCACCCCTCCACTTT.

The V and J genes are TRBV12-3 or TRBV12-4 and TRBJ2-3; tentative D call: TRBD1 (6 bases). This CDR3 comprises 12 residues. Trimming took off 6 bases at V and 4 bases at J, with 8 bases between the two ends. CDR3 coding DNA: TGTGCCAGCAGGCCAGGGGCAGATACGCAGTATTTT. It codes for CASRPGADTQYF.

This chain links TRBV5-1 with TRBJ2-7, with 9 positions matching TRBD1. The CDR3 totals 16 residues. V lost 4 bases to trimming and J lost 4 bases; unmatched junction nucleotides: 12. The germline gives CDR1 SGHRS, CDR2 YFSETQ. In DNA, the CDR3 is TGCGCCAGCAGCACGGGACAGGGTACACCGCCTTACGAGCAGTACTTC. This codes for CASSTGQGTPPYEQYF.